The 30 T cell receptor beta chains given below trace back to one sample, sequenced in a study of T cell responses to AZD1222 COVID-19 vaccine. Profiled with immunoSEQ multiplex PCR; TCRdb holds only in-frame clones, not every one. The data contain about 120,000 clones, approximately 83% of them seen just once; the ten biggest clones take up about 4%. The sequences come from peripheral blood, collected on day 0 of MenACWY control vaccination. These receptors all come from an adult in good health.

This chain connects TRBV6-5 to TRBJ2-5, with D perhaps matching TRBD2 (6 bases). V was pared by 2 bases and J by 5 bases, with 12 bases between. CDR3 length: 14 residues. Looked up from germline, CDR1 is MNHEY and CDR2 is SVGAGI. In DNA, the CDR3 is TGTGCCAGCAGTTACACATCAGGGAGGGAGACCCAGTACTTC. It is translated as CASSYTSGRETQYF.

The chain joins TRBV7-2 to TRBJ1-2, with 10 bases that match TRBD1. V lost 5 bases to trimming and J lost 2 bases; unmatched junction nucleotides: 11. This CDR3 contains 17 residues. Germline V gene lookup returns CDR1 SGHTA and CDR2 FQGNSA. For the CDR3, the DNA is TGTGCCAGCAGCCCACAGACAAGGGGACAGGGGAACTATGGCTACACCTTC. Amino acids: CASSPQTRGQGNYGYTF. Using reference TRBV7-2 and TRBJ1-2 for the parts outside the CDR3, the full variable domain is GAGVSQSPSNKVTEKGKDVELRCDPISGHTALYWYRQSLGQGLEFLIYFQGNSAPDKSGLPSDRFSAERTGGSVSTLTIQRTQQEDSAVYLCASSPQTRGQGNYGYTFGSGTRLTVV.

This clone was counted once. The rearrangement links TRBV5-6 to TRBJ2-2; 8 bases match TRBD2. This CDR3 contains 18 residues. Per the germline V gene, CDR1 is SGHDT and CDR2 is YYEEEE. J gave up 6 bases and V 4 bases, and 17 bases lay outside the gene matches. The CDR3 here is CASSGGPKTSVFAGELFF. The CDR3, as DNA: TGTGCCAGCAGCGGGGGGCCGAAGACTAGCGTTTTCGCCGGGGAGCTGTTTTTT. The whole variable domain, remainder taken from reference TRBV5-6 and TRBJ2-2, is DAGVTQSPTHLIKTRGQQVTLRCSPKSGHDTVSWYQQALGQGPQFIFQYYEEEERQRGNFPDRFSGHQFPNYSSELNVNALLLGDSALYLCASSGGPKTSVFAGELFFGEGSRLTVL.

V and J are TRBV27 and TRBJ2-1, with TRBD1 matching over 9 bases. Germline assignment: CDR1 MNHEY and CDR2 SMNVEV (reference sequence). The J segment lost 3 bases and the V segment lost 6 bases, leaving 6 bases of the junction unmatched. The CDR3 runs 15 residues. The CDR3 is CASRKLTGGYNEQFF. CDR3 sequence (DNA): TGTGCCAGCAGAAAATTGACAGGGGGCTACAATGAGCAGTTCTTC.

The chain joins TRBV5-5 to TRBJ2-3; 11 bases agree with TRBD2. There are 17 residues in the CDR3. The V gene's germline CDR1 is SGHKS and CDR2 YYEKEE (reference sequence). V shed 0 bases and J 2 bases; nucleotides not matched to a gene: 5. CDR3 in amino acids: CASSLEVSGGVTDTQYF. CDR3 in DNA: TGTGCCAGCAGCTTGGAGGTTAGCGGGGGGGTCACAGATACGCAGTATTTT.

V is TRBV10-2 and J is TRBJ1-5, with D uncertain. This CDR3 has 14 residues. Trimming removed 8 bases from V and 0 bases from J, with 11 bases in between. CDR1 and CDR2 from the germline V gene are WSHSY and SAAADI. The CDR3 region is CASVGGNSNQPQHF. CDR3 sequence (DNA): TGCGCCAGCGTCGGTGGGAATAGCAATCAGCCCCAGCATTTT.

This clone was detected only once. This rearrangement joins TRBV5-1 to TRBJ1-3; D gene unclear. The germline gives CDR1 SGHRS, CDR2 YFSETQ. V was cut by 0 bases and J by 0 bases, with 10 bases left in between. The CDR3 sequence is 16 residues long. Written as DNA, the CDR3 is TGCGCCAGCAGCTTGGAGGAGACTAGCTCTGGAAACACCATATATTTT. Translating gives CASSLEETSSGNTIYF. Combining the CDR3 with reference TRBV5-1 and TRBJ1-3 gives the whole variable domain KAGVTQTPRYLIKTRGQQVTLSCSPISGHRSVSWYQQTPGQGLQFLFEYFSETQRNKGNFPGRFSGRQFSNSRSEMNVSTLELGDSALYLCASSLEETSSGNTIYFGEGSWLTVV.

This clone was seen a few times. V is TRBV5-1 and J is TRBJ1-4; D gene unclear. Trimming left V 0 bases short and J 0 bases short, with 9 bases between. The CDR3 runs 16 residues. From germline, CDR1 is SGHRS and CDR2 YFSETQ. CDR3 sequence (DNA): TGCGCCAGCAGCTTGGAAAGGTCTGCAACTAATGAAAAACTGTTTTTT. Translation gives CASSLERSATNEKLFF.

The chain links TRBV11-1 to TRBJ2-1; maybe TRBD2 (5 bases). The CDR3 runs 15 residues. V was cut by 1 base and J by 2 bases, with 9 bases left in between. The germline gives CDR1 SGHAT, CDR2 FQDESV (reference sequence). The CDR3 protein is CASSLVRGTYNEQFF. Written as DNA, the CDR3 is TGTGCCAGCAGCTTAGTTAGAGGGACCTACAATGAGCAGTTCTTC.

The V and J genes are TRBV4-1 and TRBJ2-1; D is possibly TRBD2 (6 bases). CDR3 length: 16 residues. V was shortened by 5 bases and J by 6 bases, with 20 bases between the two germline ends. Germline-derived CDR1 and CDR2 are MGHRA and YSYEKL. For the CDR3, the DNA is TGCGCCAGCAGCGCACGGGGACTTGGCGGCGTCAATGAGCAGTTCTTC. Encoded protein: CASSARGLGGVNEQFF.

The gene calls are TRBV19 and TRBJ2-5; 8 bases map to TRBD1. The J call may be in error: the DNA end matches TRBJ2-7 better. CDR1 is LNHDA, CDR2 SQIVND, per germline (reference sequence). The CDR3 contains 14 residues. The CDR3 coding sequence is TGTGCCAGTAGTCCGACAGGGGCCTCCTACGAGCAGTACTTC. Amino acids: CASSPTGASYEQYF.

The rearrangement uses TRBV15 and TRBJ1-3; D gene uncertain. Trimming removed 1 base from V and 2 bases from J, with 9 bases in between. The CDR3 is made up of 15 amino acids. The V gene's germline CDR1 is LNHNV and CDR2 YYDKDF (reference sequence). The CDR3 region has the DNA TGTGCCACCAGCAGAGGTAGGGCGGCTGGAAACACCATATATTTT. Translating it yields CATSRGRAAGNTIYF.

The chain uses TRBV28 and TRBJ1-1; D is perhaps TRBD1 (5 bases). V was clipped by 6 bases and J by 1 base, with 9 bases between them. Germline CDR1 and CDR2: MDHEN and SYDVKM. This CDR3 spans 13 amino acids. The CDR3 nucleotides are TGTGCCAGCAGGATGACAGAGAACACTGAAGCTTTCTTT. Translated, it gives CASRMTENTEAFF.

The chain recombines TRBV7-8 with TRBJ2-5; TRBD2 is a possible D gene (6 bases). The CDR3 is made up of 14 amino acids. CDR1 and CDR2 (germline): SGHVS, FQNEAQ. V was shortened by 1 base and J by 4 bases, with 10 bases between the two germline ends. Here the CDR3 DNA reads TGTGCCAGCAGCTTAGTAGAGGGAGGAGAGACCCAGTACTTC. Translated: CASSLVEGGETQYF.

In this sample, this clone turned up once. V usage is TRBV28 and J usage is TRBJ1-2, with D uncertain. With 2 bases removed from V and 3 bases from J, the gap between germline ends came to 13 bases. This CDR3 has 15 amino acids. Germline V gene lookup returns CDR1 MDHEN and CDR2 SYDVKM. Written as DNA, the CDR3 is TGTGCCAGCAGTTTACCCTCTGACATTTACTATGGCTACACCTTC. This translates into CASSLPSDIYYGYTF.

This chain links TRBV6-5 with TRBJ1-6; maybe TRBD1 (5 bases). The V end was cut by 0 bases, the J end by 10 bases, with 13 bases between. The V gene's germline CDR1 is MNHEY and CDR2 SVGAGI. The CDR3 runs to 15 residues. CDR3 nucleotide sequence: TGTGCCAGCAGTTACTCGGTCAGGGTGGAATCACCCCTCCACTTT. Residues: CASSYSVRVESPLHF.

This chain joins TRBV4-2 and TRBJ1-2; no firm D call. V was cut by 0 bases and J by 0 bases, with 11 bases left in between. The CDR3 consists of 16 residues. In germline, CDR1 is LGHNA, CDR2 YNFKEQ. Written as DNA, the CDR3 is TGTGCCAGCAGCCAAGATTACACCAGAGCTAACTATGGCTACACCTTC. Translating it yields CASSQDYTRANYGYTF.

The chain combines TRBV28 with TRBJ1-2; D not resolved. CDR1 MDHEN and CDR2 SYDVKM come from the germline V gene. The CDR3 runs to 13 residues. Trimming cost V 6 bases and J 7 bases, with 15 bases left between them. The CDR3 here is CASRDHTRVGYTF. The CDR3 DNA is TGTGCCAGCAGAGACCACACGAGGGTTGGCTACACCTTC.

CDR3 residues: CASSHGMGQGIKGYTF. CDR3 nucleotides: TGTGCCAGCAGCCATGGGATGGGACAGGGAATTAAGGGCTACACCTTC. V is TRBV5-4 and J is TRBJ1-2; 9 nucleotides line up with TRBD1. The CDR3 runs to 16 residues. Trimming removed 4 bases from V and 8 bases from J; junction bases left unmatched: 15. Germline V CDR1 and CDR2: SGHNT, YYREEE (reference sequence).

The rearrangement links TRBV18 to TRBJ2-3; D is uncertain. CDR3 length equals 13 residues. V lost 2 bases, J lost 2 bases, and 5 bases lay in between. Germline-derived CDR1 and CDR2 are KGHSH and LQKENI. CDR3 sequence (DNA): TGTGCCAGCTCACCATTTAACACAGATACGCAGTATTTT. This codes for CASSPFNTDTQYF.

J is TRBJ1-1 and V is TRBV7-8; 7 positions match TRBD1. CDR3 size: 13 residues. The V segment lost 5 bases and the J segment 8 bases; nucleotides outside the gene matches: 8. Looked up from germline, CDR1 is SGHVS and CDR2 is FQNEAQ. Here the CDR3 reads CASSPDRDGEAFF. The CDR3 DNA sequence: TGTGCCAGCAGCCCAGACAGGGATGGAGAAGCTTTCTTT.

The chain uses TRBV28 and TRBJ1-2, with a tentative D call TRBD1 (5 bases). The CDR3 length is 18 residues. The V gene's germline CDR1 is MDHEN and CDR2 SYDVKM. V lost 1 base and J lost 0, with 18 bases in between. The CDR3 region has the DNA TGTGCCAGCAGTTTATCCACCGCCCCAGTGGGGGCTAACTATGGCTACACCTTC. Protein product: CASSLSTAPVGANYGYTF.

The rearrangement links TRBV10-3 to TRBJ2-5, with a tentative D call TRBD1 (6 bases). The CDR3 sequence is 16 residues long. V gave up 4 bases and J gave up 7 bases, with 22 bases separating them. Germline V gives CDR1 ENHRY, CDR2 SYGVKD. The CDR3 DNA sequence: TGTGCCATCAGTGCGGGTTTGGGGGTCCAGGGGAGGACCCAGTACTTC. It is translated as CAISAGLGVQGRTQYF.

The CDR3 loop is CASSYRGTSGGTDTQYF. DNA of the CDR3: TGTGCCAGCAGTTACAGGGGGACTAGCGGGGGCACAGATACGCAGTATTTT. The chain is built from TRBV6-2 or TRBV6-3 and TRBJ2-3; 13 positions agree with TRBD2. V shed 2 bases and J 1 base; nucleotides not matched to a gene: 3. The CDR3 consists of 17 residues. CDR1 and CDR2 from the germline V gene are MNHEY and SVGEGT.

The sample holds a few counts of this clone. The rearrangement links TRBV7-2 to TRBJ2-3, with D possibly being TRBD1 (6 bases). The CDR3 spans 15 residues. The germline CDR1 and CDR2 sequences are SGHTA and FQGNSA. V lost 2 bases, J lost 1 base, and 10 bases lay in between. The CDR3 here is CASSLRGQRTDTQYF. Written as DNA, the CDR3 is TGTGCCAGCAGCTTAAGAGGACAGCGCACAGATACGCAGTATTTT.

The chain links TRBV28 to TRBJ2-1; no firm D call. V lost 1 base and J lost 10, with 11 bases in between. CDR3 length: 13 residues. Germline V gene lookup returns CDR1 MDHEN and CDR2 SYDVKM. Written as DNA, the CDR3 is TGTGCCAGCAGTTTATCCAGGTACCAGGAGCAGTTCTTC. Amino acid sequence: CASSLSRYQEQFF.

The J gene is TRBJ2-7, the V gene TRBV28; 7 bases match TRBD1. Germline V gives CDR1 MDHEN, CDR2 SYDVKM. This CDR3 is built from 16 residues. V gave up 5 bases and J gave up 0 bases; unmatched junction bases: 10. This CDR3 is CASSPFPGQTSYEQYF. CDR3 sequence (DNA): TGTGCCAGCAGTCCCTTTCCGGGACAGACCTCCTACGAGCAGTACTTC.

J is TRBJ2-2 and V is TRBV2, with a weak D call TRBD1 (6 bases). Trimming removed 3 bases from V and 7 bases from J, with 12 bases in between. Germline loops: CDR1 SNHLY, CDR2 FYNNEI. CDR3 length: 14 amino acids. The CDR3 is CASSEQQGFGELFF. The DNA for the CDR3 is TGTGCCAGCAGTGAGCAACAGGGCTTCGGGGAGCTGTTTTTT. Complete variable domain (other parts from reference TRBV2 and TRBJ2-2): EPEVTQTPSHQVTQMGQEVILRCVPISNHLYFYWYRQILGQKVEFLVSFYNNEISEKSEIFDDQFSVERPDGSNFTLKIRSTKLEDSAMYFCASSEQQGFGELFFGEGSRLTVL.

This rearrangement joins TRBV28 to TRBJ1-2; tentative D call: TRBD1 (5 bases). Trimming stripped 5 bases from V and 4 bases from J, with 17 bases between. This CDR3 has 15 residues. Germline V CDR1 and CDR2: MDHEN, SYDVKM. The CDR3 DNA follows: TGTGCCAGCAGTCAAACTGTGGTGGGGGGCTATGGCTACACCTTC. This sequence encodes CASSQTVVGGYGYTF.

J is TRBJ1-1 and V is TRBV2; D unclear. Germline V CDR1 and CDR2: SNHLY, FYNNEI. With 7 bases removed from V and 5 bases from J, the gap between germline ends came to 14 bases. CDR3 length: 13 amino acids. In DNA form, the CDR3 reads TGTGCCAGCAACGAGGGATTAGAGACTGAAGCTTTCTTT. It codes for CASNEGLETEAFF.